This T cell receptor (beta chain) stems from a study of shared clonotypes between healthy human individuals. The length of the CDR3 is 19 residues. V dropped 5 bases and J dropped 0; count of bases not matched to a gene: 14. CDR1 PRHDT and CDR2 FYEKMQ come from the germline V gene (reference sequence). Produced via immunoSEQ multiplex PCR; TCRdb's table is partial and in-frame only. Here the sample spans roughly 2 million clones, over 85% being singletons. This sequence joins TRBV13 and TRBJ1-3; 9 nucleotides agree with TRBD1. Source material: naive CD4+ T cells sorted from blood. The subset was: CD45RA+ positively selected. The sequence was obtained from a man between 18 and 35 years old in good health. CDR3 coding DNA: TGTGCCAGCAGCAATAACCGGGACAGGGTCTCCCCCTCTGGAAACACCATATATTTT. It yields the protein CASSNNRDRVSPSGNTIYF.